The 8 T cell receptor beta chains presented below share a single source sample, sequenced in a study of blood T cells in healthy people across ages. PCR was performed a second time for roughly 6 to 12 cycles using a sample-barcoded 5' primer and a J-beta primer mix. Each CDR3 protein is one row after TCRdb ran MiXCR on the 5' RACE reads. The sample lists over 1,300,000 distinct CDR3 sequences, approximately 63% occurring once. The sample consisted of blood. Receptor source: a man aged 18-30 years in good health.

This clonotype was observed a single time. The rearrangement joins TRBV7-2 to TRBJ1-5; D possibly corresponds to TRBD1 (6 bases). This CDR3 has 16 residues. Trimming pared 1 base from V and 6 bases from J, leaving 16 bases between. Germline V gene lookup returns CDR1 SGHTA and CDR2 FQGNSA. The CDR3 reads CASSLVGGMGSQPQHF. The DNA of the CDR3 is TGTGCCAGCAGCTTAGTCGGGGGCATGGGGAGTCAGCCCCAGCATTTT.

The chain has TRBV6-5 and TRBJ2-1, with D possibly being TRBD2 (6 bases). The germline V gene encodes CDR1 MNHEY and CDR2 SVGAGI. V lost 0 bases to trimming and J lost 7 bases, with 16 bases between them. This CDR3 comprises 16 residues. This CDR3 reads CASSYSGGPRLNEQFF. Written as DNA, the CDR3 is TGTGCCAGCAGTTACTCAGGAGGGCCAAGGTTGAATGAGCAGTTCTTC.

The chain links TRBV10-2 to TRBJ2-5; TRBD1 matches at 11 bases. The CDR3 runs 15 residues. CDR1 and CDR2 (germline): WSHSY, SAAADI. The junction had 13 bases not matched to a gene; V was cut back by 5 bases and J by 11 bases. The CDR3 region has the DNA TGCGCCAGCAGTCCGTACGGACAGGGGGCTGGGGAGCAGTACTTC. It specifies CASSPYGQGAGEQYF.

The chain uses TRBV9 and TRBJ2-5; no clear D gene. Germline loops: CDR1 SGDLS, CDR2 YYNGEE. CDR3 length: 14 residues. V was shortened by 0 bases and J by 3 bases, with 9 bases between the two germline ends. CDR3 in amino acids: CASSVAARKETQYF. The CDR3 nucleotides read TGTGCCAGCAGCGTAGCGGCCAGAAAAGAGACCCAGTACTTC. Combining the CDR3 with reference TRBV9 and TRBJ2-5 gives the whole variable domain DSGVTQTPKHLITATGQRVTLRCSPRSGDLSVYWYQQSLDQGLQFLIQYYNGEERAKGNILERFSAQQFPDLHSELNLSSLELGDSALYFCASSVAARKETQYFGPGTRLLVL.

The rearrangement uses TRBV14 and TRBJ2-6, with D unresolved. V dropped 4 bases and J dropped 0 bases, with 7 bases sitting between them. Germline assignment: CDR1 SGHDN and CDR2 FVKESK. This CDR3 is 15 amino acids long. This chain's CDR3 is CASSPPTSGANVLTF. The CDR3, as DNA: TGTGCCAGCAGCCCCCCCACCTCTGGGGCCAACGTCCTGACTTTC.

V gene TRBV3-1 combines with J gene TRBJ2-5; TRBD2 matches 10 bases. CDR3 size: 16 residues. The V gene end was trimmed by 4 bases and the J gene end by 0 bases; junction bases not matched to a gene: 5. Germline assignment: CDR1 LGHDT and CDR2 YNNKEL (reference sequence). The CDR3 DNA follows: TGTGCCAGCAGCCTTGCCGGGACTAGCGACCAAGAGACCCAGTACTTC. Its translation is CASSLAGTSDQETQYF.

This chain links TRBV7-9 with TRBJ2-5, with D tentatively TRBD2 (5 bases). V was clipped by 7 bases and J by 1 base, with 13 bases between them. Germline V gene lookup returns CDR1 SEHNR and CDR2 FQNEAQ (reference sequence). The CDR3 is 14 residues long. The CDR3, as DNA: TGTGCCAGCACCCCTGAGGGCCTCCAAGAGACCCAGTACTTC. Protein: CASTPEGLQETQYF.

CDR3 residues: CAISKASGGRSEQFF. CDR3 DNA: TGTGCCATCAGTAAAGCTAGCGGGGGAAGGAGTGAGCAGTTCTTC. The chain links TRBV10-3 to TRBJ2-1; 10 bases line up with TRBD2. The CDR3 spans 15 residues. In germline, CDR1 is ENHRY, CDR2 SYGVKD. With V trimmed by 5 bases and J by 9 bases, 10 bases remained unmatched.